Listed here are 20 T cell receptor beta chains from one sample, sequenced in a study of blood T cell repertoires in COVID-19. Sequencing was performed with immunoSEQ multiplex PCR; in TCRdb, only in-frame clones are kept and a portion is missing. This sample yields 150,000 or so clones, of which about 89% are seen a single time; under 0.6% belongs to the top ten. Sequenced: peripheral blood. These receptors originate from a man aged 45-60 years with acute or convalescent COVID-19.

This clone was detected only once. This rearrangement joins TRBV7-2 to TRBJ1-2; D is unclear. This CDR3 contains 12 residues. V was cut by 3 bases and J by 8 bases, with 10 bases left in between. Germline V CDR1 and CDR2: SGHTA, FQGNSA. The CDR3 sequence is CASSFTGNGYTF. The CDR3 nucleotides are TGTGCCAGCAGCTTTACCGGGAACGGCTACACCTTC.

V and J are TRBV18 and TRBJ2-1, with D unclear. Germline V CDR1 and CDR2: KGHSH, LQKENI. V lost 0 bases and J 6 bases, leaving 9 bases between the germline ends. The CDR3 sequence is 14 residues long. CDR3 sequence (DNA): TGTGCCAGCTCACCACCCACCCCTACCAATGAGCAGTTCTTC. It is translated as CASSPPTPTNEQFF. Based on the CDR3 plus reference TRBV18 and TRBJ2-1, the full variable domain is NAGVMQNPRHLVRRRGQEARLRCSPMKGHSHVYWYRQLPEEGLKFMVYLQKENIIDESGMPKERFSAEFPKEGPSILRIQQVVRGDSAAYFCASSPPTPTNEQFFGPGTRLTVL.

The chain couples TRBV5-5 to TRBJ1-2, with TRBD1 as a possible D gene (5 bases). The CDR3 contains 14 residues. Germline loops: CDR1 SGHKS, CDR2 YYEKEE (reference sequence). V was trimmed by 6 bases and J by 2 bases, leaving 14 bases between them. Written as DNA, the CDR3 is TGTGCCAGCAACTCAGGGTATTTGAACTATGGCTACACCTTC. Translating it yields CASNSGYLNYGYTF.

The rearrangement uses TRBV29-1 and TRBJ1-4, with D unclear. The V and J ends lost 4 bases and 4 bases respectively, with 10 bases between them. The CDR3 is made up of 13 amino acids. Germline loops: CDR1 SQVTM, CDR2 ANQGSEA. The CDR3 here is CSVGGSGNEKLFF. CDR3 DNA sequence: TGCAGCGTTGGTGGGTCGGGTAATGAAAAACTGTTTTTT.

The chain employs TRBV4-3 and TRBJ1-1; D might be TRBD1 (6 bases). Germline loops: CDR1 LGHNA, CDR2 YSLEER. This CDR3 region has 15 residues. V was pared by 6 bases and J by 3 bases, with 17 bases between. The CDR3: CASSARGGMDTEAFF. The CDR3 nucleotides read TGCGCCAGCAGTGCTAGGGGGGGTATGGACACTGAAGCTTTCTTT.

This clone showed up just a few times. The genes are TRBV20-1 and TRBJ1-2; perhaps TRBD1 as D (6 bases). Germline lookup yields CDR1 DFQATT and CDR2 SNEGSKA (reference sequence). This CDR3 has 11 residues. V lost 6 bases and J lost 4, with 9 bases in between. This chain's CDR3 is CSAWTAYGYTF. The CDR3 coding sequence is TGCAGTGCATGGACAGCCTATGGCTACACCTTC.

This chain joins TRBV20-1 and TRBJ1-1; possible D gene TRBD1, 5 bases. This CDR3 is built from 11 residues. The germline V gene encodes CDR1 DFQATT and CDR2 SNEGSKA (reference sequence). The V end was cut by 4 bases, the J end by 7 bases, with 10 bases between. The CDR3 DNA reads TGCAGTGCTATTTTAGACAGTGAAGCTTTCTTT. Translating it yields CSAILDSEAFF.

The chain uses TRBV7-2 and TRBJ2-5; D gene uncertain. The V gene's germline CDR1 is SGHTA and CDR2 FQGNSA. CDR3 length: 15 amino acids. Trimming took 1 base from V and 1 from J, leaving 10 bases between them. DNA for the CDR3: TGTGCCAGCAGCTTAGTTTCGGCAGGCCAAGAGACCCAGTACTTC. Its protein is CASSLVSAGQETQYF.

The chain has TRBV6-2 or TRBV6-3 and TRBJ1-2; D remains unclear. CDR3 length: 12 residues. V lost 2 bases and J lost 5, with 6 bases in between. CDR1 is MNHEY and CDR2 is SVGEGT in the germline V gene. The CDR3 here is CASSYPEYGYTF. CDR3 DNA: TGTGCCAGCAGTTACCCCGAGTATGGCTACACCTTC.

The chain recombines TRBV3-1 (or the pseudogene TRBV3-2) with TRBJ2-1; 7 bases line up with TRBD1. This CDR3 spans 17 amino acids. With 0 bases clipped from V and 4 bases from J, the junction kept 9 bases outside the gene matches. Germline lookup yields CDR1 LGHDT and CDR2 YNNKEL (reference sequence). CDR3 DNA sequence: TGTGCCAGCAGCCAAGATCCCGGGACAGCCAAATACAATGAGCAGTTCTTC. This sequence encodes CASSQDPGTAKYNEQFF.

This chain joins TRBV30 and TRBJ2-6; D is ambiguous. CDR1 GTSNPN and CDR2 SVGIG come from the germline V gene (reference sequence). The V end was cut by 1 base, the J end by 1 base, with 2 bases between. CDR3 length: 13 amino acids. The CDR3 is CAWSASGANVLTF. CDR3 DNA sequence: TGTGCCTGGAGTGCATCTGGGGCCAACGTCCTGACTTTC.

The chain links TRBV25-1 to TRBJ1-2, with D possibly being TRBD1 (6 bases). CDR3 length equals 13 residues. CDR1 is MGHDK and CDR2 is SYGVNS in the germline V gene. The V end lost 6 bases, the J end lost 4 bases, and 12 bases lay between the germline ends. The CDR3 loop reads CASSERGAYGYTF. The CDR3 DNA reads as TGTGCCAGCAGCGAACGGGGGGCCTATGGCTACACCTTC.

V is TRBV7-9 and J is TRBJ2-2; D is undetermined. The CDR3 loop spans 14 amino acids. CDR1 is SEHNR, CDR2 FQNEAQ, per germline (reference sequence). V was shortened by 1 base and J by 6 bases, with 9 bases between the two germline ends. The DNA for the CDR3 is TGTGCCAGCAGCTTAGAAGTAGTGCCCGGGGAGCTGTTTTTT. Translated, it gives CASSLEVVPGELFF. Full variable domain (outside the CDR3, taken from reference TRBV7-9 and TRBJ2-2): DTGVSQNPRHKITKRGQNVTFRCDPISEHNRLYWYRQTLGQGPEFLTYFQNEAQLEKSRLLSDRFSAERPKGSFSTLEIQRTEQGDSAMYLCASSLEVVPGELFFGEGSRLTVL.

The J gene is TRBJ1-1, the V gene TRBV5-4, with D perhaps matching TRBD1 (6 bases). Trimming removed 0 bases at V and 0 bases at J, with 9 bases between. Per the germline V gene, CDR1 is SGHNT and CDR2 is YYREEE (reference sequence). The CDR3 spans 15 residues. The CDR3 DNA reads as TGTGCCAGCAGCTTGGGGGGGCCCCTGAACACTGAAGCTTTCTTT. Translation: CASSLGGPLNTEAFF.

This chain connects TRBV5-3 to TRBJ1-4, with 7 bases aligning to TRBD1. TRBV5-3 is treated as an ORF (open reading frame) with a function not yet certain. This CDR3 region has 16 residues. Unmatched junction bases numbered 7, after V lost 4 bases and J lost 1 base. CDR3 protein: CARSNGQAITNEKLFF. The DNA of the CDR3 is TGTGCCAGAAGCAACGGACAGGCGATAACTAATGAAAAACTGTTTTTT.

The gene calls are TRBV29-1 and TRBJ2-6; tentatively, D is TRBD1 (6 bases). Germline-derived CDR1 and CDR2 are SQVTM and ANQGSEA. V lost 3 bases and J 3 bases, leaving 9 bases between the germline ends. The CDR3 length is 14 residues. CDR3 protein: CSVDRGGGANVLTF. The CDR3, as DNA: TGCAGCGTTGACAGGGGCGGTGGGGCCAACGTCCTGACTTTC.

This clone was seen once. The chain links TRBV30 to TRBJ1-5; no definite D call. This CDR3 region has 14 residues. CDR1 and CDR2 (germline): GTSNPN, SVGIG (reference sequence). Trimming took 3 bases from V and 10 from J, leaving 19 bases between them. The CDR3 region has the DNA TGTGCCTGGAGCGAAGGGAGCGGGAGTAGACCCCAGCATTTT. Protein sequence: CAWSEGSGSRPQHF.

This clone is a singleton in its sample. The chain employs TRBV19 and TRBJ1-1; TRBD1 agrees at 8 bases. The germline V gene encodes CDR1 LNHDA and CDR2 SQIVND (reference sequence). This CDR3 contains 13 residues. V shed 6 bases, J shed 2 bases, and the junction held 2 bases outside the gene matches. The CDR3 spells CASRDRVNTEAFF. In DNA, the CDR3 is TGTGCCAGTAGGGACAGGGTAAACACTGAAGCTTTCTTT.

This clone occurred a few times. The V and J genes are TRBV4-3 and TRBJ1-4, with D possibly TRBD1 on 5 matching bases. CDR3 length: 13 amino acids. Trimming removed 0 bases from V and 8 bases from J, with 7 bases in between. CDR1 and CDR2 from the germline V gene are LGHNA and YSLEER. The CDR3 coding sequence is TGCGCCAGCAGCCAAGACCGGGGGGAAAAACTGTTTTTT. It yields the protein CASSQDRGEKLFF.

V usage is TRBV28 and J usage is TRBJ2-7, with 11 bases matching TRBD1. CDR3 length: 14 residues. V dropped 2 bases and J dropped 6; count of bases not matched to a gene: 3. The germline gives CDR1 MDHEN, CDR2 SYDVKM. CDR3 nucleotides: TGTGCCAGCAGTTTAACTGGACAGGGGGCCGAGCAGTACTTC. Amino acid sequence: CASSLTGQGAEQYF.